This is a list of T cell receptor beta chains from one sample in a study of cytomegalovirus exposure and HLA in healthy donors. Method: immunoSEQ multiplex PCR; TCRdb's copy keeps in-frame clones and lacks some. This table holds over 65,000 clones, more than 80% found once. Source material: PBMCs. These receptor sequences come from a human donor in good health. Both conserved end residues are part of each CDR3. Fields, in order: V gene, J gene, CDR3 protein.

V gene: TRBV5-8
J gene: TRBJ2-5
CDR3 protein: CASSPVVETQYF

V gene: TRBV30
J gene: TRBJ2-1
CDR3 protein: CAWSGGGPPRNEQFF

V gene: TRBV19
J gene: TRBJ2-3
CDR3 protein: CASSQDFTDTQYF

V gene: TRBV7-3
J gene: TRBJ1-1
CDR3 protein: CASSGGLLTEAFF

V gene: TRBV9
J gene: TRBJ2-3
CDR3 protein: CASRTSGESDTQYF

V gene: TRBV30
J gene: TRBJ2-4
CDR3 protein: CAWRGRQGAAKNIQYF

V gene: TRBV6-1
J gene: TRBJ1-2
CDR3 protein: CASSEEIEGGFGYTF

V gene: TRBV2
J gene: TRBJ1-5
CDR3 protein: CASSESSGFNQPQHF

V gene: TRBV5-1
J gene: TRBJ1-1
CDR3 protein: CASSRDLGNTEAFF

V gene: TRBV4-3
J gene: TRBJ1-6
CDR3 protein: CASSQGGTDNSPLHF

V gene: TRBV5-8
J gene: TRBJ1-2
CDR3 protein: CASSLRGYYGYTF

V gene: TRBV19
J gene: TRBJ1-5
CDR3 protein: CASSISREQGQPQHF

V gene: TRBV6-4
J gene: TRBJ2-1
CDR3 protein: CASSKSAGGPYNEQFF

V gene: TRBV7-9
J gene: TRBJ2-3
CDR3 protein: CASSLLAGETTDTQYF

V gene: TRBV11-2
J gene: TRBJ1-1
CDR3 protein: CATALQGSQAFF

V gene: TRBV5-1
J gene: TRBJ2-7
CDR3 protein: CASGPPGLHEQYF

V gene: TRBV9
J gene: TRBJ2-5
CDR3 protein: CASSVAALETQYF

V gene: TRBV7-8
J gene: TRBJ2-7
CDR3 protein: CASSLANPLRTGAPSYEQYF

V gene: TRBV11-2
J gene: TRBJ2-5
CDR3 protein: CASSLLGGQETQYF

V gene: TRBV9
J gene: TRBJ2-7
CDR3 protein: CASSVASDYEQYF

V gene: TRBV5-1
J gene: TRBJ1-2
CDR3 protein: CASSLGNRGNINYGYTF

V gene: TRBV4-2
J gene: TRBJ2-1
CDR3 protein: CASSQDPGGSNEQFF